This T cell receptor beta chain was recorded in a study of human T cells and chemical hapten exposure. Overall study results and limits: PT1 expanded TCR numbers rose with patch test score. TCRs exceeding 1 in 1000 frequency stayed unchanged with DPC sensitization.

The time point denotes: pre-sensitization, week 0. As to treatment: therapeutic diphenylcyclopropenone sensitization with weekly scalp DPC. To note about this clonotype: Its antigen is undetermined.

V was trimmed by 0 bases and J by 4 bases, leaving 7 bases between them. This CDR3 contains 13 residues. Looked up from germline, CDR1 is SGHRS and CDR2 is YFSETQ. TCRdb reprocessed the RACE reads with MiXCR, giving one entry per CDR3 protein. The top ten hold just under 3% of the sample, which has 190,000 or so distinct CDR3 sequences, nearly 30% seen once. This specimen consisted of whole blood, obtained in connection with sensitization to the hapten diphenylcyclopropenone (DPC). The source of this sequence is a woman in her 30s with alopecia areata. Some clones in this sample may be carry-over from other donors' samples. V usage is TRBV5-1 and J usage is TRBJ1-1, with D hard to call. The CDR3 loop reads CASSLVYGTEAFF. The CDR3 DNA reads as TGCGCCAGCAGCTTGGTATACGGCACTGAAGCTTTCTTT.